This TCR beta chain was sequenced for a study of T-cell memory formation after mild COVID-19. This CDR3 has 12 residues. V was pared by 1 base and J by 7 bases, with 8 bases between. Germline V lookup: CDR1 SGHTS, CDR2 YDEGEE. This clonotype turned up a few times. Each CDR3 protein gets one entry after TCRdb re-called the 5' RACE reads with MiXCR. The data contain fewer than 250,000 distinct CDR3 sequences, more than 9% of them singletons. The sample taken for sequencing was PBMCs or a T cell subset sorted from them (not recorded which). The chain has TRBV5-8 and TRBJ1-2; D uncertain. The sequence derives from a man between 18 and 29 years old who had mild COVID-19 (a few samples of this study predate the infection). Cell type and time point are not known. CDR3 residues: CASSLWDGGYTF. The CDR3 nucleotides read TGTGCCAGCAGCTTGTGGGATGGTGGCTACACCTTC.